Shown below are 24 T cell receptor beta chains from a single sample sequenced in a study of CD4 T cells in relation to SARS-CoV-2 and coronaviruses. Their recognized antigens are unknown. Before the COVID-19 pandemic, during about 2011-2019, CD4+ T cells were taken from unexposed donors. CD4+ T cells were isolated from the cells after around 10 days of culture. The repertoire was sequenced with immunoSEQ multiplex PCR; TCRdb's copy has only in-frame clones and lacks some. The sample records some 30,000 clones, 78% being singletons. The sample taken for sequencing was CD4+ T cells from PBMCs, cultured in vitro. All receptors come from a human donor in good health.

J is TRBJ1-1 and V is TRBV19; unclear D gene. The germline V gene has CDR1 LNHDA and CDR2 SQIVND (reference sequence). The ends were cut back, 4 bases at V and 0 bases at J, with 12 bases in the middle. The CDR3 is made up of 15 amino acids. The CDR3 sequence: CASSKGRALNTEAFF. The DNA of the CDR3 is TGTGCCAGTAGTAAAGGGCGGGCTTTGAACACTGAAGCTTTCTTT.

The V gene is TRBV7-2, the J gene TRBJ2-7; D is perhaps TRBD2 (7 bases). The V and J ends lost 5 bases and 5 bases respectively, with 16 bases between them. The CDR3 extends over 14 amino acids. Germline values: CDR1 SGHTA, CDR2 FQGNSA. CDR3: CASSIQGGVDEQYF. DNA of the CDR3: TGTGCCAGCAGCATTCAAGGGGGGGTCGACGAGCAGTACTTC.

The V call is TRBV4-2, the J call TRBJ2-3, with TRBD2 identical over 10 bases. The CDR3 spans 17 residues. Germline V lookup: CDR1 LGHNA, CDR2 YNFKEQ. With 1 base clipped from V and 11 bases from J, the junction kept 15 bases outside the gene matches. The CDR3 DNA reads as TGTGCCAGCAGCCAAGTGGCTCGGCTAGCGGGAGTCGGTAGGCAGTATTTT. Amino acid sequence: CASSQVARLAGVGRQYF.

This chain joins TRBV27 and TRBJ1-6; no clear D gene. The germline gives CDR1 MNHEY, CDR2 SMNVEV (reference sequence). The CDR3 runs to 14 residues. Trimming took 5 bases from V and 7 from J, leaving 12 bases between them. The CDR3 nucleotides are TGTGCCAGCAGTCCCCGGGCGGGGAATTCACCCCTCCACTTT. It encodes CASSPRAGNSPLHF.

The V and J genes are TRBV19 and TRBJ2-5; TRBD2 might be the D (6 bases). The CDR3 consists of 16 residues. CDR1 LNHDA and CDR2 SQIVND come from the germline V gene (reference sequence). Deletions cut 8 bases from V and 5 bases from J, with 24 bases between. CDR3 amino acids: CASAVGRGAFEETQYF. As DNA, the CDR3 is TGTGCCAGTGCAGTCGGGCGGGGCGCCTTTGAGGAGACCCAGTACTTC.

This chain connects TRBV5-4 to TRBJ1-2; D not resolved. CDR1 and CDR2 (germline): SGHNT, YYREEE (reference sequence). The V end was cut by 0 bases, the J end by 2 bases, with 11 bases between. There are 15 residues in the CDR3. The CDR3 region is CASSLAATQNYGYTF. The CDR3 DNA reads TGTGCCAGCAGCTTGGCCGCCACACAGAACTATGGCTACACCTTC.

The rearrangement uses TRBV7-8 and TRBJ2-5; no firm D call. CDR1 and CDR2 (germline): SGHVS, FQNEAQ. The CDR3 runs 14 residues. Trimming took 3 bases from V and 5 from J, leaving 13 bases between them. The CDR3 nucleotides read TGTGCCAGCAGCTTTGTCGAGGTGGGGGAGACCCAGTACTTC. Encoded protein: CASSFVEVGETQYF.

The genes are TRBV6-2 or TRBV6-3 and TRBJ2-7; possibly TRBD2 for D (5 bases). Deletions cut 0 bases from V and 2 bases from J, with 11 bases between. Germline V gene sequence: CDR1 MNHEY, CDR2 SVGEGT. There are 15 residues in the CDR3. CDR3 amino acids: CASSYSGLTTYEQYF. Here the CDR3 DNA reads TGTGCCAGCAGTTACTCTGGACTGACAACCTACGAGCAGTACTTC.

The DNA of the CDR3 is TGTGCCAGCAGTTTATCGACCATCTCCCAACGACAGCCCCAGCATTTT. Amino acid sequence: CASSLSTISQRQPQHF. The chain employs TRBV28 and TRBJ1-5; D is unclear. Germline CDR1 MDHEN, CDR2 SYDVKM. The germline V and J ends were trimmed by 1 base and 7 bases, with 17 bases remaining between them. This CDR3 region has 16 residues.

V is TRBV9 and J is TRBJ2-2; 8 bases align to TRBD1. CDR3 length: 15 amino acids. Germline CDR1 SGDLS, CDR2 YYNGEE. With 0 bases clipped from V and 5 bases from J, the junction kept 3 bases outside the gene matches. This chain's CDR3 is CASSVGTGRTGELFF. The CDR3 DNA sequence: TGTGCCAGCAGCGTAGGGACAGGGAGAACCGGGGAGCTGTTTTTT.

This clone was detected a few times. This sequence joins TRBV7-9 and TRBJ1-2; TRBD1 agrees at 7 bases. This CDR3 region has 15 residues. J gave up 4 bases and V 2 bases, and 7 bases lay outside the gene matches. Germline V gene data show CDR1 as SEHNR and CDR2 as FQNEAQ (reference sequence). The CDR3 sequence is CASSLTGGQRYGYTF. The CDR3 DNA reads TGTGCCAGCAGCTTAACGGGGGGACAGCGCTATGGCTACACCTTC.

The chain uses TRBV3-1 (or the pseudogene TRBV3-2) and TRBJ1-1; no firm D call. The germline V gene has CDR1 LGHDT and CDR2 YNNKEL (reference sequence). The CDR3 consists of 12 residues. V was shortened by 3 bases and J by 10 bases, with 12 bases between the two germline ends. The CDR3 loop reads CASSQEGWRAFF. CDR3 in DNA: TGTGCCAGCAGCCAGGAAGGCTGGAGAGCTTTCTTT.

The CDR3, as DNA: TGTGCCTCACGACGGGAGGGGCTCCGAGAGACCCAGTACTTC. Encoded protein: CASRREGLRETQYF. The chain carries TRBV6-5 and TRBJ2-5; TRBD2 matches 8 bases. This CDR3 contains 14 residues. In germline, CDR1 is MNHEY, CDR2 SVGAGI. V was pared by 11 bases and J by 4 bases, with 12 bases of the junction left unmatched.

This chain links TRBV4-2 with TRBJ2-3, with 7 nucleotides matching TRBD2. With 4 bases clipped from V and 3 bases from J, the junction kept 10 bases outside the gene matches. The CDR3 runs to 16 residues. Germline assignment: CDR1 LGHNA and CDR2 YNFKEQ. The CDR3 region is CASSLGRAGSTDTQYF. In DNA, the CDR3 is TGTGCCAGCAGCCTTGGGAGGGCCGGGTCGACAGATACGCAGTATTTT.

CDR3 DNA: TGCGCCAGCAGTGAGGTGGCGGGGGCTAACTATGGCTACACCTTC. Protein sequence: CASSEVAGANYGYTF. V and J are TRBV10-1 and TRBJ1-2, with D possibly TRBD1 on 5 matching bases. Germline loops: CDR1 WNHNN, CDR2 SYGVQD (reference sequence). This CDR3 has 15 residues. V lost 2 bases and J 0 bases, leaving 10 bases between the germline ends.

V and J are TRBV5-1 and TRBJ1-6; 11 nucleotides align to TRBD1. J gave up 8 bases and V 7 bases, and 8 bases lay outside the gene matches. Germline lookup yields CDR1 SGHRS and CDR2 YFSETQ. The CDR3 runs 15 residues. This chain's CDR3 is CASGQGAGLDSPLHF. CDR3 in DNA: TGCGCCAGCGGACAGGGGGCAGGTCTGGATTCACCCCTCCACTTT.

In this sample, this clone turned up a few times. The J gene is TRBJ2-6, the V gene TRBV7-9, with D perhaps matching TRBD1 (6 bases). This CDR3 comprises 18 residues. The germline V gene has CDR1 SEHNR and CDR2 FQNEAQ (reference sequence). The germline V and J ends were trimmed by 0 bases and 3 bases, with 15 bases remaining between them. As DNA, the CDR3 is TGTGCCAGCAGCTTAGCACTTTACAGGGCTGGTGGGGCCAACGTCCTGACTTTC. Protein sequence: CASSLALYRAGGANVLTF.

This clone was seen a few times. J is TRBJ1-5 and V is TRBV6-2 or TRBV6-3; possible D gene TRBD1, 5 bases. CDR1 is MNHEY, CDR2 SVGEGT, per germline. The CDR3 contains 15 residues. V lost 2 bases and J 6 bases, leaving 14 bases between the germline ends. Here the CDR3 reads CASSYGGSLGQPQHF. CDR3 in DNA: TGTGCCAGCAGTTACGGGGGGTCGCTCGGTCAGCCCCAGCATTTT.

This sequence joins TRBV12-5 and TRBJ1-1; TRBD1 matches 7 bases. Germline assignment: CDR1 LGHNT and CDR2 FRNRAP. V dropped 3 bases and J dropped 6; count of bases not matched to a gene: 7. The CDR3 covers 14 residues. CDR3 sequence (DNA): TGTGCTAGTGGTTTCCCAAGACAGGGACCTGAAGCTTTCTTT. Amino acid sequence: CASGFPRQGPEAFF.

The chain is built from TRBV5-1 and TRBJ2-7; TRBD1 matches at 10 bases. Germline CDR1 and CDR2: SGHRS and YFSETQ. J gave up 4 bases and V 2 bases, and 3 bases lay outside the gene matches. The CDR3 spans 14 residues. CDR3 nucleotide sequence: TGCGCCAGCAGCTTCGGGACAGGGGAATACGAGCAGTACTTC. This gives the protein CASSFGTGEYEQYF.

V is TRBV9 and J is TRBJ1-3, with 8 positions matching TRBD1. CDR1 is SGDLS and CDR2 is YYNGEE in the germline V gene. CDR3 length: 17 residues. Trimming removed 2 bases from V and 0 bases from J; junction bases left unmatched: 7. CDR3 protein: CASSVSGQALSGNTIYF. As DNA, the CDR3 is TGTGCCAGCAGCGTTTCGGGACAGGCACTCTCTGGAAACACCATATATTTT.

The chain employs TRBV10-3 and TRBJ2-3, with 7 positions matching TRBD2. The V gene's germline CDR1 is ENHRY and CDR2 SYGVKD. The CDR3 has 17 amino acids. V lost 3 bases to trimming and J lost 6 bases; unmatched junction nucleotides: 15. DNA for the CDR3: TGTGCCATCAGTGAATCTAGCGGCGACCGCAAGAAGGATACGCAGTATTTT. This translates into CAISESSGDRKKDTQYF.

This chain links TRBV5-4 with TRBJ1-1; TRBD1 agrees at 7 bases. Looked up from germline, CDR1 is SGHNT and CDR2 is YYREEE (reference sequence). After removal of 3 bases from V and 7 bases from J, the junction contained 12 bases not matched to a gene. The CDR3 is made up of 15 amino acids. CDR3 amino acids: CASSWDPGGAGEAFF. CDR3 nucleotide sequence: TGTGCCAGCAGCTGGGATCCAGGGGGGGCGGGTGAAGCTTTCTTT.

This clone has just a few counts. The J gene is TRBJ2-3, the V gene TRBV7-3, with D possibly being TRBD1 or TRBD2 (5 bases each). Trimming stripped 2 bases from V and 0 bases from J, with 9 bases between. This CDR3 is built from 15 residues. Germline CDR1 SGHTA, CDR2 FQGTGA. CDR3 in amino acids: CASSLFGASTDTQYF. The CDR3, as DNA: TGTGCCAGCAGCTTATTCGGGGCTAGCACAGATACGCAGTATTTT.